These T cell receptor beta chains were read from a single sample in a study of cytomegalovirus exposure and HLA in healthy donors. Sequenced by immunoSEQ multiplex PCR; TCRdb stores in-frame clones only, minus some. The sample has 110,000 or so clones, roughly 15% seen once. The sample taken for sequencing was PBMCs. These receptors were obtained from a female donor in good health and CMV-seronegative. Each CDR3 is given with its conserved first and last residue. D genes are given only for firm matches. Clone size appears in some rows only: once, few, many, or a class for an expanded clone.

TRBV5-1	TRBD2	TRBJ2-1	few	CASSLGLAGGAYNEQFF	TGCGCCAGCAGCTTGGGACTAGCGGGGGGGGCCTACAATGAGCAGTTCTTC
TRBV10-1	TRBD1	TRBJ2-7	-	CASNYPDRGLHEQYF	TGCGCCAGCAACTATCCGGACAGGGGTCTGCACGAGCAGTACTTC
TRBV6-5	TRBD1	TRBJ1-2	-	CASRKRTGAGYGYTF	TGTGCCAGCAGAAAAAGGACAGGGGCGGGATATGGCTACACCTTC
TRBV10-3	-	TRBJ1-1	few	CAISVQYNTEAFF	TGTGCCATCAGTGTACAGTACAACACTGAAGCTTTCTTT
TRBV6-5	-	TRBJ2-7	-	CASTQGAGALEQYF	TGTGCCAGCACCCAAGGGGCAGGGGCCCTCGAGCAGTACTTC
TRBV12-1	-	TRBJ1-2	-	CASSHTAEWGYTF	TGTGCCAGCAGCCACACCGCGGAGTGGGGCTACACCTTC
TRBV5-1	TRBD1	TRBJ2-5	few	CASSASRGRTETQYF	TGCGCCAGCAGCGCTTCCAGGGGGCGTACGGAGACCCAGTACTTC
TRBV9	-	TRBJ1-1	few	CASSVATGYTEAFF	TGTGCCAGCAGCGTAGCTACAGGTTACACTGAAGCTTTCTTT
TRBV4-3	-	TRBJ1-6	-	CASSQEEGRNSPLHF	TGCGCCAGCAGCCAAGAGGAGGGGCGGAATTCACCCCTCCACTTT
TRBV5-1	TRBD1	TRBJ2-6	few	CASSHAGTGGLSGANVLTF	TGCGCCAGCAGCCATGCCGGGACAGGGGGCCTCTCTGGGGCCAACGTCCTGACTTTC
TRBV4-2	TRBD2	TRBJ2-7	-	CASSQDDSGTTYEQYF	TGTGCCAGCAGCCAAGACGACTCTGGGACTACCTACGAGCAGTACTTC
TRBV19	-	TRBJ2-3	few	CASSYIRGGTDTQYF	TGTGCCAGTAGTTATATCAGGGGAGGGACAGATACGCAGTATTTT
TRBV6-6	-	TRBJ2-7	-	CASIGGHTYEQYF	TGTGCCAGCATTGGAGGGCACACCTACGAGCAGTACTTC
TRBV7-9	TRBD1	TRBJ2-5	few	CASSSYLGTDQETQYF	TGTGCCAGCAGCTCTTACTTGGGGACAGATCAAGAGACCCAGTACTTC
TRBV4-1	-	TRBJ1-1	-	CASSQESEAFF	TGCGCCAGCAGCCAGGAGTCTGAAGCTTTCTTT
TRBV7-9	-	TRBJ1-2	few	CASSSPGRGYYGYTF	TGTGCCAGCAGCTCCCCCGGTAGGGGATACTATGGCTACACCTTC
TRBV7-8	TRBD1	TRBJ1-5	-	CASSSRQGLSSNQPQHF	TGTGCCAGCAGCTCAAGACAGGGACTCTCGAGCAATCAGCCCCAGCATTTT